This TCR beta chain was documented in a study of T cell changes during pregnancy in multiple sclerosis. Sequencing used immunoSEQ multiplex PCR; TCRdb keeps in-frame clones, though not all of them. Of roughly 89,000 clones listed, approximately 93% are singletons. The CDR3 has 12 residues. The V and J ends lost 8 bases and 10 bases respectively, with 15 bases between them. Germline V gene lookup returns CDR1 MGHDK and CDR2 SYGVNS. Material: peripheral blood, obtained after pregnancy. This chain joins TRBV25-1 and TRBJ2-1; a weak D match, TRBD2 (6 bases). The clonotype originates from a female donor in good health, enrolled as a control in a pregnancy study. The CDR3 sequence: CASQRVYGEQFF. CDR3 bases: TGTGCCAGCCAGCGGGTCTACGGAGAGCAGTTCTTC.